This T cell receptor (beta chain) appears in the sequencing data of a study of T cells in Graves' hyperthyroidism and ophthalmopathy. Amplified regions were TCR beta CDR3 sequences from RNA transcripts. When the TCR CDR3 underwent first-round RT-PCR, the HTBI primer set was used. TCRdb processed the multiplex PCR reads anew with MiXCR; each CDR3 protein has one entry. The sample shows about 360,000 distinct CDR3 sequences, 13% of them seen only once. Trimming took 4 bases from V and 6 from J, leaving 13 bases between them. Germline V CDR1 and CDR2: LGHDT, YNNKEL (reference sequence). CDR3 length: 14 amino acids.

This clonotype was sampled from a woman aged 18-29 years with Graves' hyperthyroidism. This chain uses TRBV3-1 with TRBJ1-3, with D possibly matching TRBD1 (5 bases). Material for sequencing was blood. The CDR3 nucleotides are TGTGCCAGCAGCCCGACAGCCCGGGAAAACACCATATATTTT. It yields the protein CASSPTARENTIYF. The variable domain in full, completed from reference TRBV3-1 and TRBJ1-3, reads DTAVSQTPKYLVTQMGNDKSIKCEQNLGHDTMYWYKQDSKKFLKIMFSYNNKELIINETVPNRFSPKSPDKAHLNLHINSLELGDSAVYFCASSPTARENTIYFGEGSWLTVV.